The rows below give T cell receptor beta chains drawn from one sample of a study of CD8 T cells in ankylosing spondylitis. TCRdb processed the 5' RACE reads anew with MiXCR; each CDR3 protein has one entry. The sample gives about 450,000 distinct CDR3 sequences, 25% to 30% of which show up once; about 1% is in the top ten. Sequences were obtained from blood, either unsorted or a sorted T cell fraction (not recorded which). These receptors all come from a male donor with ankylosing spondylitis. Each CDR3 is given with its conserved first and last residue. D genes are given only for firm matches. Clone size, where shown, is once, few, many, or a class for clones that have expanded.

size: -; length: 15; D: -; J: TRBJ1-6; V: TRBV7-2; DNA: TGTGCCAGCAGCCCCGCCGGGGGAGATAATTCACCCCTCCACTTT; CDR3: CASSPAGGDNSPLHF
size: -; length: 14; D: -; J: TRBJ1-2; V: TRBV3-1; DNA: TGTGCCAGCAGCCCTAGAGGACAGTCCTATGGCTACACCTTC; CDR3: CASSPRGQSYGYTF
size: -; length: 17; D: -; J: TRBJ2-1; V: TRBV4-2; DNA: TGTGCCAGCAGCCAAGATGAGGCCAGAATATACTACAATGAGCAGTTCTTC; CDR3: CASSQDEARIYYNEQFF
size: -; length: 13; D: -; J: TRBJ1-1; V: TRBV6-5; DNA: TGTGCCAGCAGTTACTCGGACGTAACTGAAGCTTTCTTT; CDR3: CASSYSDVTEAFF
size: few; length: 15; D: TRBD1; J: TRBJ2-1; V: TRBV29-1; DNA: TGCAGTCTGAGGAGACAGGGGAAATCCTACAATGAGCAGTTCTTC; CDR3: CSLRRQGKSYNEQFF
size: -; length: 13; D: TRBD1; J: TRBJ2-7; V: TRBV7-2; DNA: TGTGCCAGCAGCAGGGGGCCGACCCACGAGCAGTACTTC; CDR3: CASSRGPTHEQYF
size: -; length: 17; D: TRBD2; J: TRBJ2-2; V: TRBV5-1; DNA: TGCGCCAGCAGCTTGACTAGCGGGAGAGGCGTAGGCGGGGAGCTGTTTTTT; CDR3: CASSLTSGRGVGGELFF
size: -; length: 15; D: TRBD1; J: TRBJ2-7; V: TRBV3-1; DNA: TGTGCCAGCAGCCAATACCGGGACAGGATCTACGAGCAGTACTTC; CDR3: CASSQYRDRIYEQYF
size: -; length: 14; D: -; J: TRBJ2-1; V: TRBV15; DNA: TGTGCCACCAGCGGTAGAGGAGGGTACAATGAGCAGTTCTTC; CDR3: CATSGRGGYNEQFF
size: many; length: 12; D: -; J: TRBJ2-3; V: TRBV11-2; DNA: TGTGCCAGCAGCGCTGAGGGAAGGACGCAGTATTTT; CDR3: CASSAEGRTQYF
size: -; length: 12; D: -; J: TRBJ1-4; V: TRBV29-1; DNA: TGCAGCGTTGGAGCAACTAATGAAAAACTGTTTTTT; CDR3: CSVGATNEKLFF
size: few; length: 18; D: -; J: TRBJ1-1; V: TRBV5-1; DNA: TGCGCCAGCAGCTTGTATTTGCGAATGGGTCCTACCAACACTGAAGCTTTCTTT; CDR3: CASSLYLRMGPTNTEAFF
size: few; length: 14; D: -; J: TRBJ1-5; V: TRBV5-5; DNA: TGTGCCAGCAGCACTGACAGTCACAATCAGCCCCAGCATTTT; CDR3: CASSTDSHNQPQHF
size: few; length: 17; D: -; J: TRBJ2-3; V: TRBV6-2/TRBV6-3; DNA: TGTGCCAGCGGTTTAGGGGACACAGACTGGAGGATGGATACGCAGTATTTT; CDR3: CASGLGDTDWRMDTQYF
size: -; length: 13; D: -; J: TRBJ1-1; V: TRBV20-1; DNA: TGCAGTGCTATTGGAGTAAGTTCGACTGAAGCTTTCTTT; CDR3: CSAIGVSSTEAFF
size: -; length: 15; D: TRBD1; J: TRBJ2-1; V: TRBV7-2; DNA: TGTGCCAGCAGCTTAGCACAGGGGGTTGACAATGAGCAGTTCTTC; CDR3: CASSLAQGVDNEQFF
size: -; length: 11; D: -; J: TRBJ2-1; V: TRBV18; DNA: TGTGCCAGCCGAACAGCCACCGAGCAGTTCTTC; CDR3: CASRTATEQFF
size: few; length: 14; D: TRBD1; J: TRBJ1-2; V: TRBV5-1; DNA: TGCGCCAGCAGATTGGGACAGGGGGCGCCCGGCTACACCTTC; CDR3: CASRLGQGAPGYTF
size: -; length: 13; D: -; J: TRBJ2-7; V: TRBV5-1; DNA: TGCGCCAGCAGCCGACTGGAAGGGGACGAGCAGTACTTC; CDR3: CASSRLEGDEQYF
size: few; length: 15; D: -; J: TRBJ1-2; V: TRBV5-1; DNA: TGCGCCAGCAGCTTGGGCAGCAAAGCTAACTATGGCTACACCTTC; CDR3: CASSLGSKANYGYTF
size: few; length: 11; D: -; J: TRBJ2-1; V: TRBV5-1; DNA: TGCGCCAGCAGCCCGGAGGGTGAGCAGTTCTTC; CDR3: CASSPEGEQFF